This T cell receptor (beta chain) stems from a study of T cell responses to AZD1222 COVID-19 vaccine. Points on this clone: Its antigen is currently unknown.

Points from the study as a whole: Donors were largely white British and mainly female; clonal diversity was possibly underestimated. Regions 160-218 and 743-854 held dominance among vaccine-associated CD4 TCRs, which spanned spike. Only a handful of AZD1222 recipients, more than 5 in all, had baseline seropositivity. Repertoire collection took place solely once the T cell response had peaked.

This table comes from immunoSEQ multiplex PCR, and its TCRdb copy is limited to in-frame clones, with some not included. The repertoire holds around 210,000 clones, with around 94% as singletons. The sequences come from peripheral blood, collected 28 days after the second dose of the MenACWY control vaccine. This receptor was obtained from an adult who received the MenACWY meningococcal vaccine as a control.

The CDR3 sequence: CASRQQQGARTEAFF. The CDR3, as DNA: TGTGCCAGCAGGCAACAACAGGGGGCGCGCACTGAAGCTTTCTTT. The V call is TRBV3-1 (or the pseudogene TRBV3-2), the J call TRBJ1-1; TRBD1 matches at 9 bases. The germline gives CDR1 LGHDT, CDR2 YNNKEL (reference sequence). The V segment lost 6 bases and the J segment 4 bases; nucleotides outside the gene matches: 9. The CDR3 has 15 residues.